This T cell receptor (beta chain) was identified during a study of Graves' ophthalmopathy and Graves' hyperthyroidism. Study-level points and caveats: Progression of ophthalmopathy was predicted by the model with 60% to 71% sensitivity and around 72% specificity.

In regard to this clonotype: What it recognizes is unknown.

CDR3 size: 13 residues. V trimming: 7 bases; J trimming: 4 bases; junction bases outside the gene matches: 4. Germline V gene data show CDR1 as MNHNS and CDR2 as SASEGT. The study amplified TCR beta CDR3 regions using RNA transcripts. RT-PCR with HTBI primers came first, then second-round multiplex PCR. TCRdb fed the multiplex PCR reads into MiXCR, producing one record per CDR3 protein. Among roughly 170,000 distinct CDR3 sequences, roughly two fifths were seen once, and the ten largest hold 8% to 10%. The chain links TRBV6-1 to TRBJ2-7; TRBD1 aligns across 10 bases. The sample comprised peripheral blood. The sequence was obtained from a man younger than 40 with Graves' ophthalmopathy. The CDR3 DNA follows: TGTGCCAGCACCCCGGGACAGGGGTACGAGCAGTACTTC. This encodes CASTPGQGYEQYF.